A selection of T cell receptor beta chains follows, all from one sample in a study of blood T cells in healthy people across ages. TCRdb fed the 5' RACE reads into MiXCR, producing one record per CDR3 protein. This sample has approximately 810,000 distinct CDR3 sequences, with roughly 26% found just once. Sequencing was carried out using blood. These receptors all come from an elderly woman in good health. The CDR3 runs from the conserved cysteine through the conserved F or W. A D gene is named only where the DNA matches it firmly. Part of the rows lack a size; the others show once, few, many or a class for expanded clones.

NA	TRBV30	TRBJ2-3	NA	CAWRADRRTQYF	TGTGCCTGGAGAGCGGACCGACGTACGCAGTATTTT
TRBD2	TRBV10-3	TRBJ2-3	many	CAISPGGNTQYF	TGTGCCATCAGTCCGGGGGGAAATACGCAGTATTTT
NA	TRBV7-2	TRBJ2-1	many	CASSHDDYNEQFF	TGTGCCAGCAGCCACGACGACTACAATGAGCAGTTCTTC
NA	TRBV7-2	TRBJ2-7	NA	CASNQDGYEQYF	TGTGCCAGCAACCAAGACGGCTACGAGCAGTACTTC
TRBD1	TRBV7-9	TRBJ2-1	many	CASRKQGEWFNEQFF	TGTGCCAGCAGGAAACAGGGGGAGTGGTTCAATGAGCAGTTCTTC
NA	TRBV5-5	TRBJ2-6	NA	CASSPGWAPSGTNVQTF	TGTGCCAGCAGCCCCGGTTGGGCTCCCTCTGGGACCAACGTCCAGACTTTC
TRBD2	TRBV6-2/TRBV6-3	TRBJ2-7	many	CASGVAGGSYEQYF	TGTGCCAGCGGCGTCGCGGGGGGGTCTTACGAGCAGTACTTC
NA	TRBV27	TRBJ1-4	few	CASAYGTTNEKRFF	TGTGCCAGCGCTTACGGGACAACTAATGAAAAACGGTTTTTT
TRBD2	TRBV10-3	TRBJ2-7	few	CAISGVGDYNEQYF	TGTGCCATCAGTGGCGTAGGGGACTACAATGAGCAGTACTTC
NA	TRBV13	TRBJ1-6	NA	CASSFRPITRQNNSPLHF	TGTGCCAGCAGCTTTCGACCTATCACGAGGCAGAATAATTCACCCCTCCACTTT
NA	TRBV5-5	TRBJ2-7	NA	CASSESPRDGSSYEQYF	TGTGCCAGCAGTGAAAGCCCCCGGGACGGGAGCTCCTACGAGCAGTACTTC
NA	TRBV9	TRBJ2-5	many	CASSHLPGTQETQYF	TGTGCCAGCAGCCATCTACCGGGGACTCAAGAGACCCAGTACTTC
TRBD2	TRBV5-1	TRBJ2-3	many	CASSLPSGGADTQYF	TGCGCCAGCAGCTTGCCTAGCGGGGGGGCAGATACGCAGTATTTT
TRBD1	TRBV12-3/TRBV12-4	TRBJ1-5	many	CASSSQQGFNQPQHF	TGTGCCAGCAGTTCACAACAGGGGTTCAATCAGCCCCAGCATTTT
TRBD2	TRBV19	TRBJ2-1	few	CASSGTSGNNEQFF	TGTGCCAGTAGTGGGACTAGCGGTAACAATGAGCAGTTCTTC
TRBD1	TRBV6-1	TRBJ2-3	many	CASRSTGGGTQYF	TGTGCCAGCAGATCGACAGGGGGTGGTACGCAGTATTTT
NA	TRBV6-6	TRBJ2-2	NA	CASSYLGLNTGELFF	TGTGCCAGCAGTTACCTAGGGCTAAACACCGGGGAGCTGTTTTTT
NA	TRBV7-9	TRBJ2-2	many	CASSLLEVGELFF	TGTGCCAGCAGCCTACTAGAGGTCGGGGAGCTGTTTTTT
NA	TRBV6-6	TRBJ2-4	many	CASSHPEDGNIQYF	TGTGCCAGCAGCCACCCGGAGGACGGAAACATTCAGTACTTC
TRBD1	TRBV6-5	TRBJ2-4	few	CASSLRQGSWNIQYF	TGTGCCAGCAGCCTGAGACAGGGTAGTTGGAACATTCAGTACTTC
NA	TRBV5-6	TRBJ2-7	many	CASRAGVGKDEQYF	TGTGCCAGCAGGGCAGGCGTGGGTAAGGACGAGCAGTACTTC
TRBD1	TRBV11-3	TRBJ2-2	few	CASSWGQANTGELFF	TGTGCCAGCAGCTGGGGACAGGCGAACACCGGGGAGCTGTTTTTT
NA	TRBV7-2	TRBJ1-4	NA	CASSLSQGLAEKLFF	TGTGCCAGCAGCTTGAGCCAGGGGTTGGCGGAAAAACTGTTTTTT
TRBD1	TRBV18	TRBJ2-3	many	CASSPDRNTDTQYF	TGTGCCAGCTCACCGGACAGGAACACAGATACGCAGTATTTT
TRBD1	TRBV28	TRBJ1-2	NA	CASKGTDPYGYTF	TGTGCCAGCAAGGGGACAGATCCTTATGGCTACACCTTC
NA	TRBV6-5	TRBJ1-5	NA	CASRPPGNQPQHF	TGTGCCAGCAGGCCTCCTGGGAATCAGCCCCAGCATTTT
NA	TRBV5-4	TRBJ2-5	many	CASSFKGRLQETQYF	TGTGCCAGCAGCTTCAAGGGGCGCCTCCAAGAGACCCAGTACTTC
NA	TRBV7-9	TRBJ2-1	NA	CASSYDRNWQFF	TGTGCCAGCAGCTACGACAGGAACTGGCAGTTCTTC
TRBD1	TRBV7-3	TRBJ2-1	NA	CASSQITPDRGYNEQFF	TGTGCCAGCAGTCAAATAACCCCGGACAGGGGCTACAATGAGCAGTTCTTC
NA	TRBV20-1	TRBJ2-1	NA	CSARDLTGVEQFF	TGCAGTGCTAGAGATCTTACGGGGGTTGAGCAGTTCTTC
NA	TRBV5-6	TRBJ2-5	NA	CASSLRREMGYF	TGTGCCAGCAGCTTGCGCAGAGAGATGGGGTACTTC
TRBD1	TRBV4-3	TRBJ2-1	few	CASSLRTGTRGEQFF	TGCGCCAGCAGCCTAAGGACAGGGACAAGAGGCGAGCAGTTCTTC
NA	TRBV20-1	TRBJ1-2	NA	CSARAYGGYTF	TGCAGTGCTAGAGCTTACGGTGGCTACACCTTC
NA	TRBV29-1	TRBJ1-2	few	CSVDLGQLGYRDGYTF	TGCAGCGTTGACCTTGGACAGTTGGGATACCGAGATGGCTACACCTTC
NA	TRBV7-9	TRBJ1-6	NA	CASSLVAVRNSPLHF	TGTGCCAGCAGCTTAGTAGCAGTACGGAATTCACCCCTCCACTTT
NA	TRBV12-3/TRBV12-4	TRBJ1-1	few	CASTYNTEAFF	TGTGCCAGCACCTACAACACTGAAGCTTTCTTT
TRBD1	TRBV12-3/TRBV12-4	TRBJ2-1	NA	CASSFALGQGAYEQFF	TGTGCCAGCAGTTTTGCTTTGGGACAGGGGGCTTATGAGCAGTTCTTC
TRBD1	TRBV4-2	TRBJ1-6	many	CASSQWTGSNSPLHF	TGTGCCAGCAGCCAATGGACAGGGTCCAATTCACCCCTCCACTTT
TRBD1	TRBV5-6	TRBJ1-2	many	CASSAGQGLRAGYTF	TGTGCCAGCAGCGCGGGACAGGGACTACGTGCCGGCTACACCTTC
TRBD1	TRBV7-2	TRBJ2-7	NA	CASSLGQGACYEQYF	TGTGCCAGCAGCTTGGGACAGGGGGCTTGCTACGAGCAGTACTTC
NA	TRBV7-2	TRBJ1-2	few	CASSSTGTPTSYGYTF	TGTGCCAGCAGCTCTACCGGGACCCCGACTTCCTATGGCTACACCTTC
NA	TRBV7-3	TRBJ2-3	NA	CASSSALRGGGADTQYF	TGTGCCAGCAGCTCTGCTCTCAGGGGCGGAGGAGCAGATACGCAGTATTTT
TRBD1	TRBV20-1	TRBJ2-7	many	CSASRTGTYEQYF	TGCAGTGCTAGCCGGACAGGGACCTACGAGCAGTACTTC
TRBD1	TRBV6-1	TRBJ1-2	NA	CASSRGQGARSNYGYTF	TGTGCCAGCAGTCGCGGACAGGGGGCTCGAAGCAACTATGGCTACACCTTC
TRBD2	TRBV4-1	TRBJ2-5	NA	CASRVSGAETQYF	TGCGCCAGCAGGGTTAGCGGGGCGGAGACCCAGTACTTC
TRBD1	TRBV12-3/TRBV12-4	TRBJ1-2	NA	CASSLVQTGSGYTF	TGTGCCAGCAGTTTAGTGCAGACAGGGAGTGGCTACACCTTC
TRBD2	TRBV20-1	TRBJ2-7	many	CSARDLAVTYEQYF	TGCAGTGCTAGAGATCTAGCGGTCACCTACGAGCAGTACTTC
NA	TRBV30	TRBJ2-1	NA	CAWLGGGNEQFF	TGTGCCTGGCTAGGGGGAGGCAATGAGCAGTTCTTC
NA	TRBV5-1	TRBJ1-1	many	CASSQLGGLNTEAFF	TGCGCCAGCAGTCAATTGGGGGGCCTGAACACTGAAGCTTTCTTT
TRBD2	TRBV20-1	TRBJ2-1	NA	CSAPVQRGYGEQFF	TGCAGTGCTCCGGTCCAGCGGGGGTACGGTGAGCAGTTCTTC
NA	TRBV14	TRBJ2-4	many	CASSELRAGSEDIQYF	TGTGCCAGCAGCGAGCTCCGGGCAGGGTCTGAGGACATTCAGTACTTC
NA	TRBV6-5	TRBJ2-3	NA	CASTQANTDTQYF	TGTGCCAGCACCCAGGCTAACACAGATACGCAGTATTTT
TRBD1	TRBV20-1	TRBJ1-2	many	CSARDAGTGRTNYGYTF	TGCAGTGCTAGAGATGCCGGGACAGGCCGAACTAACTATGGCTACACCTTC
TRBD2	TRBV6-2/TRBV6-3	TRBJ2-1	many	CASSYSWAGGAYEQFF	TGTGCCAGCAGTTACTCCTGGGCGGGGGGGGCTTATGAGCAGTTCTTC
TRBD2	TRBV6-5	TRBJ2-7	many	CASSYSLGLAGGLVEQYF	TGTGCCAGCAGTTACTCCCTGGGACTAGCGGGGGGCCTGGTCGAGCAGTACTTC
TRBD1	TRBV14	TRBJ2-7	many	CASSRTTGVDEQYF	TGTGCCAGCAGCCGAACGACAGGGGTTGACGAGCAGTACTTC
TRBD1	TRBV20-1	TRBJ1-3	NA	CSARSGQGVRSGNTIYF	TGCAGTGCTAGATCGGGACAGGGGGTGCGCTCTGGAAACACCATATATTTT
TRBD2	TRBV10-2	TRBJ2-3	NA	CASTPASGGTDTQYF	TGCGCCAGCACCCCGGCTAGCGGGGGCACAGATACGCAGTATTTT
NA	TRBV24-1	TRBJ2-3	few	CATSAGIGTQYF	TGTGCCACCAGTGCGGGCATTGGGACGCAGTATTTT